The 24 T cell receptor beta chains below come from one sample, sequenced in a study of blood T cell repertoires in COVID-19 (dated by TCRdb to the early 2020s). The library was produced with the immunoSEQ multiplex PCR assay. TCRdb retrieved this table from immuneACCESS and kept in-frame rearrangements only. Not all clones are present; in checked studies, unresolved V genes account for under half, and no reason is known for the remainder. Counted in this sample were 250,000 or so clones; 85% to 90% of them appeared once. 4.1% of the sample comes from the top ten. The sequencing input was PBMCs or T cells enriched from blood (not recorded which). Source of these receptors: a woman in her twenties or thirties with acute COVID-19.

The CDR3 spells CASSRGLVAGELFF. CDR3 coding DNA: TGTGCCAGCAGCCGAGGACTAGTAGCCGGGGAGCTGTTTTTT. This rearrangement joins TRBV14 to TRBJ2-2, with TRBD2 matching over 7 bases. This CDR3 has 14 residues. V was pared by 4 bases and J by 6 bases, with 5 bases of the junction left unmatched. CDR1 SGHDN and CDR2 FVKESK come from the germline V gene.

This clone was seen once. The chain employs TRBV11-2 and TRBJ2-1; TRBD1 matches at 9 bases. This CDR3 has 15 residues. Germline V lookup: CDR1 SGHAT, CDR2 FQNNGV. The V segment lost 2 bases and the J segment 4 bases; nucleotides outside the gene matches: 3. CDR3 sequence (DNA): TGTGCCAGCAGCTTACACAGGGGGCCTTACAATGAGCAGTTCTTC. This encodes CASSLHRGPYNEQFF.

This chain links TRBV28 with TRBJ2-3, with 7 positions matching TRBD2. V lost 7 bases and J lost 0; bases outside the gene matches: 4. Germline loops: CDR1 MDHEN, CDR2 SYDVKM. The CDR3 loop spans 14 amino acids. In DNA, the CDR3 is TGTGCCAGCACACTGGGGGGGAGCACAGATACGCAGTATTTT. Translated: CASTLGGSTDTQYF.

The chain uses TRBV18 and TRBJ2-1, with 9 bases fitting TRBD1. The CDR3 consists of 16 residues. Germline values: CDR1 KGHSH, CDR2 LQKENI. With V trimmed by 2 bases and J by 7 bases, 9 bases remained unmatched. The CDR3 DNA is TGTGCCAGCTCACCATGGACAGGGGACGGGAGAAATGAGCAGTTCTTC. Translation gives CASSPWTGDGRNEQFF.

DNA for the CDR3: TGTGCCAGCAGCGTAGAACCGTCGGGCTACGAGCAGTACTTC. Translated: CASSVEPSGYEQYF. J is TRBJ2-7 and V is TRBV9, with unresolved D. Germline lookup yields CDR1 SGDLS and CDR2 YYNGEE. CDR3 length: 14 amino acids. Trimming took off 0 bases at V and 3 bases at J, with 10 bases between the two ends.

This chain joins TRBV3-1 (or the pseudogene TRBV3-2) and TRBJ2-1, with 7 bases matching TRBD1. Unmatched junction bases numbered 8, after V lost 4 bases and J lost 5 bases. Germline loops: CDR1 LGHDT, CDR2 YNNKEL (reference sequence). This CDR3 is 15 amino acids long. As DNA, the CDR3 is TGTGCCAGCAGCCTCTCCCGGGACAGCAACAATGAGCAGTTCTTC. Its translation: CASSLSRDSNNEQFF.

The chain carries TRBV6-5 and TRBJ2-5; 8 bases fit TRBD2. Germline-derived CDR1 and CDR2 are MNHEY and SVGAGI. This CDR3 contains 15 residues. The trim removed 7 bases at V and 5 bases at J, leaving 12 bases unmatched. The chain's CDR3 is CASTQRPGGGETQYF. CDR3 DNA sequence: TGTGCCAGCACCCAACGTCCGGGAGGGGGGGAGACCCAGTACTTC.

This clone was picked up a small number of times. V usage is TRBV5-6 and J usage is TRBJ1-2, with 9 positions matching TRBD1. The CDR3 has 14 residues. Trimming took 0 bases from V and 12 from J; bases not matched to a gene: 9. Germline V CDR1 and CDR2: SGHDT, YYEEEE. CDR3 sequence (DNA): TGTGCCAGCAGCTTGGGGGGACAGGGTCGGCCTCACACCTTC. It encodes CASSLGGQGRPHTF.

The chain recombines TRBV10-3 with TRBJ2-7; 9 bases map to TRBD1. Germline CDR1 ENHRY, CDR2 SYGVKD. After removal of 5 bases from V and 3 bases from J, the junction contained 2 bases not matched to a gene. The CDR3 is made up of 13 amino acids. CDR3 protein: CAISPGQGYEQYF. The CDR3 region has the DNA TGTGCCATCAGTCCGGGACAGGGCTACGAGCAGTACTTC.

This chain links TRBV7-2 with TRBJ1-5; TRBD1 is a possible D gene (5 bases). The ends were cut back, 3 bases at V and 5 bases at J, with 8 bases in the middle. This CDR3 is 13 amino acids long. Germline lookup yields CDR1 SGHTA and CDR2 FQGNSA. CDR3 DNA sequence: TGTGCCAGCAGCTTCATAGGGGATCAGCCCCAGCATTTT. It encodes CASSFIGDQPQHF.

The chain is built from TRBV4-3 and TRBJ2-7; 8 nucleotides agree with TRBD2. The V gene's germline CDR1 is LGHNA and CDR2 YSLEER. CDR3 length: 13 amino acids. Trimming took 8 bases from V and 0 from J; bases not matched to a gene: 3. The CDR3 loop reads CASPSGSSYEQYF. CDR3 DNA sequence: TGCGCCAGCCCAAGCGGGAGCTCCTACGAGCAGTACTTC.

J is TRBJ2-7 and V is TRBV30; 7 bases are shared with TRBD1. The CDR3 has 13 residues. Germline CDR1 is GTSNPN and CDR2 is SVGIG (reference sequence). The V and J ends lost 1 base and 2 bases, in that order; junction bases with no gene match: 2. The CDR3: CAWSEGTAYEQYF. The DNA of the CDR3 is TGTGCCTGGAGTGAGGGGACAGCCTACGAGCAGTACTTC.

This clone appeared a few times. The V gene is TRBV7-9, the J gene TRBJ1-1; D perhaps matches TRBD1 (5 bases). The CDR3 totals 15 residues. In germline, CDR1 is SEHNR, CDR2 FQNEAQ (reference sequence). V was pared by 0 bases and J by 2 bases, with 10 bases between. CDR3 DNA: TGTGCCAGCAGCTTAGCGACGGGGGGAAACACTGAAGCTTTCTTT. Protein sequence: CASSLATGGNTEAFF.

This chain links TRBV28 with TRBJ1-2; D perhaps matches TRBD1 (5 bases). The germline V gene has CDR1 MDHEN and CDR2 SYDVKM. Trimming pared 9 bases from V and 1 base from J, leaving 6 bases between. The CDR3 extends over 11 amino acids. The CDR3 bases are TGTGCCAGTGACAGTAACTATGGCTACACCTTC. The encoded protein is CASDSNYGYTF.

The count of this clone is one. The chain employs TRBV30 and TRBJ2-2; D possibly corresponds to TRBD2 (7 bases). The CDR3 sequence is 13 residues long. The germline V and J ends were trimmed by 4 bases and 8 bases, with 14 bases remaining between them. The germline gives CDR1 GTSNPN, CDR2 SVGIG (reference sequence). CDR3 sequence reads: CAWTGGGAGELFF. The CDR3 region has the DNA TGTGCCTGGACTGGAGGGGGGGCTGGGGAGCTGTTTTTT.

J is TRBJ1-1 and V is TRBV4-1, with a tentative D call TRBD1 (5 bases). Germline lookup yields CDR1 MGHRA and CDR2 YSYEKL. This CDR3 comprises 11 residues. The ends were cut back, 1 base at V and 13 bases at J, with 10 bases in the middle. The CDR3 region has the DNA TGCGCCAGCAGCCAAGTCGCACAGGTTTTCTTT. The encoded protein is CASSQVAQVFF.

This chain links TRBV2 with TRBJ2-2; 7 nucleotides agree with TRBD1. V was clipped by 7 bases and J by 4 bases; unmatched bases: 6. The CDR3 has 14 amino acids. The germline V gene encodes CDR1 SNHLY and CDR2 FYNNEI. The CDR3 protein is CASKWDSITGELFF. For the CDR3, the DNA is TGTGCCAGCAAGTGGGACAGTATCACCGGGGAGCTGTTTTTT.

The chain has TRBV6-5 and TRBJ2-7; the D is unclear. This CDR3 spans 16 amino acids. V lost 0 bases and J lost 4, with 16 bases in between. CDR1 and CDR2 (germline): MNHEY, SVGAGI. CDR3 DNA: TGTGCCAGCAGTTACTCGTTTCCGAGACATAGGTACGAGCAGTACTTC. It codes for CASSYSFPRHRYEQYF.

This chain joins TRBV5-6 and TRBJ2-3, with 8 bases fitting TRBD2. The ends lost 3 bases at V and 1 base at J; junction bases unmatched: 10. CDR1 is SGHDT and CDR2 is YYEEEE in the germline V gene. The CDR3 loop spans 17 amino acids. The CDR3 nucleotides are TGTGCCAGCAGCTCCCCCGTAGCGGGGAGTGGCACAGATACGCAGTATTTT. This encodes CASSSPVAGSGTDTQYF. Filled out from reference TRBV5-6 and TRBJ2-3, the complete variable domain reads DAGVTQSPTHLIKTRGQQVTLRCSPKSGHDTVSWYQQALGQGPQFIFQYYEEEERQRGNFPDRFSGHQFPNYSSELNVNALLLGDSALYLCASSSPVAGSGTDTQYFGPGTRLTVL.

The chain has TRBV7-2 and TRBJ1-6; D call uncertain. There are 14 residues in the CDR3. CDR1 and CDR2 from the germline V gene are SGHTA and FQGNSA. V lost 6 bases, J lost 11 bases, and 17 bases lay in between. This chain's CDR3 is CASSSGFSIAPLHF. CDR3 bases: TGTGCCAGCAGTTCGGGATTCTCTATAGCACCCCTCCACTTT.

The rearrangement uses TRBV7-6 and TRBJ1-4; 8 bases agree with TRBD1. Germline V CDR1 and CDR2: SGHVS, FNYEAQ. The CDR3 contains 15 residues. V was clipped by 5 bases and J by 2 bases; unmatched bases: 4. The CDR3 region is CASSPWTGTNEKLFF. The CDR3 DNA sequence: TGTGCCAGCAGCCCGTGGACAGGGACTAATGAAAAACTGTTTTTT.

The chain uses TRBV18 and TRBJ1-5; the D gene is possibly TRBD1 (6 bases). Germline lookup yields CDR1 KGHSH and CDR2 LQKENI. This CDR3 has 15 amino acids. Trimming removed 6 bases at V and 0 bases at J, with 12 bases between. The CDR3: CASSQGTYSNQPQHF. DNA for the CDR3: TGTGCCAGCTCCCAAGGGACATATAGCAATCAGCCCCAGCATTTT.

The chain has TRBV15 and TRBJ1-5; 11 bases match TRBD1. This CDR3 is 17 amino acids long. The trim removed 2 bases at V and 9 bases at J, leaving 12 bases unmatched. Germline V gene sequence: CDR1 LNHNV, CDR2 YYDKDF (reference sequence). CDR3 loop: CATSRTLDRGLVLPQHF. CDR3 nucleotide sequence: TGTGCCACCAGCAGAACTCTGGACAGGGGGCTCGTTTTGCCCCAGCATTTT.

This clone was recorded at least ten times. This chain links TRBV25-1 with TRBJ2-2; a possible D gene is TRBD2 (6 bases). V was cut by 2 bases and J by 7 bases, with 17 bases left in between. The germline CDR1 and CDR2 sequences are MGHDK and SYGVNS. The CDR3 is made up of 16 amino acids. CDR3 protein: CASSEISRGVGGELFF. Written as DNA, the CDR3 is TGTGCCAGCAGTGAAATTTCGCGGGGCGTTGGCGGGGAGCTGTTTTTT.